One sample yielded the 17 T cell receptor beta chains listed below, sequenced in a study of shared clonotypes between healthy human individuals. Data came from immunoSEQ multiplex PCR; TCRdb stores just in-frame clones and leaves some out. The table lists about 1 million clones, about 75% of them singletons. Sequences were obtained from memory CD4+ T cells sorted from blood. Subset given: CD45RA-negative fraction. Every receptor here comes from a man between 18 and 29 years old in good health.

The chain employs TRBV27 and TRBJ2-7, with TRBD2 matching over 7 bases. The CDR3 totals 14 residues. Looked up from germline, CDR1 is MNHEY and CDR2 is SMNVEV (reference sequence). V lost 0 bases and J lost 5; bases outside the gene matches: 4. The chain's CDR3 is CASSLSGDYNEQYF. CDR3 coding DNA: TGTGCCAGCAGTTTATCGGGGGACTATAACGAGCAGTACTTC.

This clone was detected only a few times. J is TRBJ1-2 and V is TRBV19, with D possibly matching TRBD1 (6 bases). CDR1 and CDR2 from the germline V gene are LNHDA and SQIVND (reference sequence). Trimming stripped 5 bases from V and 2 bases from J, with 18 bases between. This CDR3 has 16 amino acids. The CDR3 DNA is TGTGCCAGTAGTCCTTCGGGAGCAGGGGCCAACTATGGCTACACCTTC. As protein: CASSPSGAGANYGYTF.

This chain links TRBV7-2 with TRBJ1-5; D unresolved. Germline CDR1 is SGHTA and CDR2 is FQGNSA. V was trimmed by 3 bases and J by 2 bases, leaving 8 bases between them. This CDR3 region has 14 residues. The CDR3 bases are TGTGCCAGCAGCTTTTCTGGGGGCAATCAGCCCCAGCATTTT. It yields the protein CASSFSGGNQPQHF.

V is TRBV28 and J is TRBJ1-2; 8 bases fit TRBD1. The CDR3 is made up of 14 amino acids. J lost 4 bases, V lost 5 bases, and 6 bases had no gene match. Germline V CDR1 and CDR2: MDHEN, SYDVKM. CDR3 coding DNA: TGTGCCAGCAGTCATAGTACAGGGGGCTATGGCTACACCTTC. Its protein product is CASSHSTGGYGYTF.

CDR3 protein: CASSKGYQPQHF. The DNA of the CDR3 is TGTGCCAGCAGTAAGGGGTATCAGCCCCAGCATTTT. The rearrangement links TRBV2 to TRBJ1-5, with D possibly TRBD1 on 5 matching bases. Germline CDR1 reads SNHLY; CDR2 reads FYNNEI. CDR3 length equals 12 residues. V was cut by 5 bases and J by 5 bases, with 7 bases left in between.

A single count supports this clone. The J gene is TRBJ1-5, the V gene TRBV19; TRBD1 aligns across 10 bases. Trimming cost V 8 bases and J 4 bases; bases outside gene matches: 2. CDR1 LNHDA and CDR2 SQIVND come from the germline V gene (reference sequence). There are 13 residues in the CDR3. The CDR3 loop is CASGTGDNQPQHF. CDR3 bases: TGTGCCAGTGGGACAGGGGATAATCAGCCCCAGCATTTT.

This clone was detected a few times. This rearrangement joins TRBV4-3 to TRBJ1-2, with unresolved D. V lost 5 bases and J lost 8, with 18 bases in between. In germline, CDR1 is LGHNA, CDR2 YSLEER. This CDR3 is built from 14 residues. The CDR3 is CASSSSPPLSGYTF. The DNA for the CDR3 is TGCGCCAGCAGCTCTTCCCCCCCGCTCTCGGGCTACACCTTC.

Only a few counts were recorded for this clone. V usage is TRBV18 and J usage is TRBJ1-2; 12 bases match TRBD1. V lost 4 bases, J lost 4 bases, and 4 bases stayed unmatched. There are 15 residues in the CDR3. The V gene's germline CDR1 is KGHSH and CDR2 LQKENI. CDR3 in DNA: TGTGCCAGCTCACAGGGACAGGGGGCGTTCTATGGCTACACCTTC. Translated: CASSQGQGAFYGYTF.

This clone has at least ten counts. In the same sample, other DNA sequences code for this CDR3. The chain couples TRBV15 to TRBJ1-2, with D maybe TRBD1 (5 bases). Trimming cost V 0 bases and J 7 bases, with 6 bases left between them. This CDR3 has 12 amino acids. Germline loops: CDR1 LNHNV, CDR2 YYDKDF (reference sequence). The CDR3 DNA reads TGTGCCACCAGCAGAGACCAGGGTGGCTACACCTTC. Translating it yields CATSRDQGGYTF.

With respect to this clone: This sample also contains other DNA sequences that code for the same CDR3. This chain links TRBV6-6 with TRBJ1-5, with 10 bases aligning to TRBD1. The length of the CDR3 is 14 residues. V was pared by 9 bases and J by 8 bases, with 10 bases of the junction left unmatched. Germline assignment: CDR1 MNHNY and CDR2 SVGAGI (reference sequence). The DNA for the CDR3 is TGTGCCAGTGTGACAGGGGGCGCAGGGAAGCCCCAGCATTTT. Amino acids: CASVTGGAGKPQHF.

The V call is TRBV6-1, the J call TRBJ2-2; a weak D match, TRBD2 (5 bases). There are 16 residues in the CDR3. V dropped 0 bases and J dropped 0 bases, with 8 bases sitting between them. Germline CDR1 reads MNHNS; CDR2 reads SASEGT. DNA for the CDR3: TGTGCCAGCAGTGAAGCGCGGACTGCGAACACCGGGGAGCTGTTTTTT. It is translated as CASSEARTANTGELFF.

This sequence joins TRBV4-1 and TRBJ2-5; D is ambiguous. Trimming pared 0 bases from V and 3 bases from J, leaving 8 bases between. The CDR3 has 14 residues. Germline V CDR1 and CDR2: MGHRA, YSYEKL. The CDR3 reads CASSQDPAKETQYF. The CDR3 bases are TGCGCCAGCAGCCAAGATCCAGCGAAAGAGACCCAGTACTTC.

There are a few counts of this clone. This chain links TRBV23-1 with TRBJ2-7; the match to TRBD1 covers 8 bases. TRBV23-1 is an open reading frame, and its role is uncertain. The CDR3 totals 16 residues. Trimming removed 0 bases from V and 3 bases from J; junction bases left unmatched: 7. In DNA form, the CDR3 reads TGCGCCAGCAGTCAATCAGAAGGTACAGGGGGCTACGAGCAGTACTTC. Amino acid sequence: CASSQSEGTGGYEQYF.

The V gene is TRBV5-1, the J gene TRBJ1-1; 8 bases agree with TRBD1. Germline V gene sequence: CDR1 SGHRS, CDR2 YFSETQ. The junction had 5 bases not matched to a gene; V was cut back by 3 bases and J by 1 base. This CDR3 has 15 amino acids. Here the CDR3 DNA reads TGCGCCAGCAGCTCCCGGACAGGGAGGAACACTGAAGCTTTCTTT. It encodes CASSSRTGRNTEAFF.

This clone was seen more than once but under ten times. The sample carries other DNA sequences with the same CDR3. CDR3 amino acids: CASSPRGVNTEAFF. The CDR3 coding sequence is TGTGCCAGCTCACCACGGGGGGTTAACACTGAAGCTTTCTTT. The gene calls are TRBV18 and TRBJ1-1, with D tentatively TRBD1 (5 bases). V was pared by 1 base and J by 2 bases, with 8 bases between. Per germline, CDR1 KGHSH and CDR2 LQKENI. CDR3 length equals 14 residues.

This clone was found once. The chain carries TRBV6-1 and TRBJ1-4; perhaps TRBD1 as D (5 bases). The germline V and J ends were trimmed by 1 base and 7 bases, with 16 bases remaining between them. The CDR3 is made up of 16 amino acids. The germline gives CDR1 MNHNS, CDR2 SASEGT. The CDR3 here is CASSEGIVGVLEKLFF. CDR3 DNA: TGTGCCAGCAGTGAAGGTATAGTGGGGGTTCTTGAAAAACTGTTTTTT.

This clone was counted between two and nine times. The rearrangement uses TRBV28 and TRBJ2-7; 8 positions agree with TRBD1. This CDR3 is built from 14 residues. V lost 6 bases, J lost 4 bases, and 8 bases stayed unmatched. The germline V gene encodes CDR1 MDHEN and CDR2 SYDVKM. CDR3 sequence reads: CASSKDRALYEQYF. CDR3 coding DNA: TGTGCCAGCAGCAAGGACAGGGCGTTATACGAGCAGTACTTC.